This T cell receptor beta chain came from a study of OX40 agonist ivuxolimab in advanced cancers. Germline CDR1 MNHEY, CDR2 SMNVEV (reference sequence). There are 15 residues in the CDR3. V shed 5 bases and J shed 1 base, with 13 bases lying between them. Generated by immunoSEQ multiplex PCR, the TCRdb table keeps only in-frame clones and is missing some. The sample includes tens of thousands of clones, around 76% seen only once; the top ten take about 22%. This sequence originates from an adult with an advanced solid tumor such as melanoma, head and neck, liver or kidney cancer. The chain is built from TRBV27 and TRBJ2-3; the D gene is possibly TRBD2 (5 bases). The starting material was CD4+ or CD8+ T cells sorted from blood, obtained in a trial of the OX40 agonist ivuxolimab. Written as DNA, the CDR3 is TGTGCCAGCAGTGTCGAGTTGAGGGGCACAGATACGCAGTATTTT. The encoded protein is CASSVELRGTDTQYF.